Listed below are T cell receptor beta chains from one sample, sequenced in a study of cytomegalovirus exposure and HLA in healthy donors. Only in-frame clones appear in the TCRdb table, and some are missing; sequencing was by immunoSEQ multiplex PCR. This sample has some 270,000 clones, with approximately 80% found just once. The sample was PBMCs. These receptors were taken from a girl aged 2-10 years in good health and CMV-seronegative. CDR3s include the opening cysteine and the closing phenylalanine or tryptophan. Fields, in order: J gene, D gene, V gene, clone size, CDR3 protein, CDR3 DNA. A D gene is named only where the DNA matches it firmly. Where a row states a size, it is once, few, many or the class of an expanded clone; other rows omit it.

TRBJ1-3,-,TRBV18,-,CASSSSSTGSGNTIYF,TGTGCCAGCTCCTCCTCCTCGACAGGCTCTGGAAACACCATATATTTT
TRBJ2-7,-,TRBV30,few,CAYRTTRWEQYF,TGTGCCTATCGGACTACCAGGTGGGAGCAGTACTTC
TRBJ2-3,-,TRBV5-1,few,CASSLSSTDTQYF,TGCGCCAGCAGCTTATCTAGCACAGATACGCAGTATTTT
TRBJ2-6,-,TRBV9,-,CASSVNSGANVLTF,TGTGCCAGCAGCGTTAACTCTGGGGCCAACGTCCTGACTTTC
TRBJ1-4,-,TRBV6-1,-,CASSPGAEEKLFF,TGTGCCAGCAGTCCAGGGGCCGAGGAAAAACTGTTTTTT
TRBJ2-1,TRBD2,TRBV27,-,CASKYLADFSYNEQFF,TGTGCCAGTAAGTACCTAGCGGACTTCTCCTACAATGAGCAGTTCTTC
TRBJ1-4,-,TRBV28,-,CASSLFIGRGNEKLFF,TGTGCCAGCAGTTTATTCATCGGCAGGGGTAATGAAAAACTGTTTTTT
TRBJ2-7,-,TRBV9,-,CASSLLHCEQYF,TGTGCCAGCAGCCTACTACACTGCGAGCAGTACTTC
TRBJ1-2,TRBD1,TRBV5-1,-,CASSLSARQGNYGYTF,TGCGCCAGCAGCTTGTCGGCCCGACAGGGTAACTATGGCTACACCTTC
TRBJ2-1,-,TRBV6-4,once,CASSLDSYNEQFF,TGTGCCAGCAGCCTGGACAGTTACAATGAGCAGTTCTTC
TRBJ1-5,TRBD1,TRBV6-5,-,CASSYGQGGNQPQHF,TGTGCCAGCAGCTATGGACAGGGAGGGAATCAGCCCCAGCATTTT
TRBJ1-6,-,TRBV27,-,CASSQHGIESPLHF,TGTGCCAGCAGCCAACACGGGATAGAATCACCCCTCCACTTT
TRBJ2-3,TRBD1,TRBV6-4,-,CARARQGNADTQYF,TGTGCCAGGGCCCGACAGGGAAACGCAGATACGCAGTATTTT
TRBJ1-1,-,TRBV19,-,CASTDSGGANTEAFF,TGTGCCAGTACCGACTCTGGGGGGGCGAACACTGAAGCTTTCTTT
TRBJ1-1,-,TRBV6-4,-,CASSAHRNRTEVNTEAFF,TGTGCCAGCAGTGCCCACAGAAATCGGACGGAGGTGAACACTGAAGCTTTCTTT
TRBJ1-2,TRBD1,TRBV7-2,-,CASSLTVGTGGYGYTF,TGTGCCAGCAGCTTAACAGTTGGGACAGGGGGATATGGCTACACCTTC
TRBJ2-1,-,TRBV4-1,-,CASSQDGRGPYNEQFF,TGCGCCAGCAGCCAAGACGGGCGGGGGCCCTACAATGAGCAGTTCTTC
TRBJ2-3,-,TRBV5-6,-,CASSLGLDIDTQYF,TGTGCCAGCAGCTTGGGACTAGATATAGATACGCAGTATTTT
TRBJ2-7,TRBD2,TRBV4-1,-,CASSPRLAGSSYEQYF,TGCGCCAGCAGCCCGAGACTAGCGGGGAGCTCCTACGAGCAGTACTTC
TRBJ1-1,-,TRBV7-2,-,CASSLQPEAYTEAFF,TGTGCCAGCAGCTTACAACCGGAGGCCTACACTGAAGCTTTCTTT
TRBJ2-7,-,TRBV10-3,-,CAISDSSHEQYF,TGTGCCATCAGTGACAGTAGCCACGAGCAGTACTTC
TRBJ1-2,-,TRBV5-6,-,CASSLARVLNYGYTF,TGTGCCAGCAGCTTGGCCAGGGTCTTGAACTATGGCTACACCTTC
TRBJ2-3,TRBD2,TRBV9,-,CASSPRGSGSSDTQYF,TGTGCCAGCAGCCCCCGGGGTAGCGGGAGTTCAGATACGCAGTATTTT
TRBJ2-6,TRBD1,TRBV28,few,CASIPWGQGGSGANVLTF,TGTGCCTCGATCCCGTGGGGACAGGGGGGCTCGGGGGCCAACGTCCTGACTTTC
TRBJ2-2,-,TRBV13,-,CASSLAGSGELFF,TGTGCCAGCAGCTTAGCGGGTTCCGGGGAGCTGTTTTTT
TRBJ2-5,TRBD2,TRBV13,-,CASSRRQGGSSGVQETQYF,TGTGCCAGCAGCCGGAGACAGGGAGGGTCTAGCGGGGTTCAAGAGACCCAGTACTTC
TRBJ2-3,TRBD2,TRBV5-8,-,CASSLLSSGGRDTQYF,TGTGCCAGCAGCTTATTAAGTAGCGGGGGCAGGGATACGCAGTATTTT
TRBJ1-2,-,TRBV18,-,CASSPPDSYGYTF,TGTGCCAGCTCACCACCTGACAGTTATGGCTACACCTTC
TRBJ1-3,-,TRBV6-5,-,CASQEYSGNTIYF,TGTGCCAGCCAGGAATACTCTGGAAACACCATATATTTT
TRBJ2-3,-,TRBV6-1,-,CASSEGTRGITDTQYF,TGTGCCAGCAGTGAAGGGACACGGGGGATCACAGATACGCAGTATTTT
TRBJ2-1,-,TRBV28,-,CASSYHVPPASIYNEQFF,TGTGCCAGCAGCTATCACGTCCCACCCGCCTCCATCTACAATGAGCAGTTCTTC
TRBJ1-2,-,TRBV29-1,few,CSVEGLSDRGYGYTF,TGCAGCGTTGAAGGATTATCCGACCGGGGATATGGCTACACCTTC
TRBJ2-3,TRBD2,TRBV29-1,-,CSVGGLSTDTQYF,TGCAGCGTGGGGGGGTTGAGCACAGATACGCAGTATTTT
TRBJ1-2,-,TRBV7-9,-,CASSLEVHLRDYGYTF,TGTGCCAGCAGCTTAGAGGTTCATCTCCGGGACTATGGCTACACCTTC
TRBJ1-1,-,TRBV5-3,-,CARSLRGKGAFF,TGTGCCAGAAGCTTAAGGGGAAAGGGAGCTTTCTTT
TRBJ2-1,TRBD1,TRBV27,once,CASSSPGQGRDEQFF,TGTGCCAGCAGTTCCCCCGGACAGGGGAGGGATGAGCAGTTCTTC
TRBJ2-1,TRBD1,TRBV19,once,CASSMRQGVDEQFF,TGTGCCAGTAGTATGAGGCAGGGGGTTGATGAGCAGTTCTTC
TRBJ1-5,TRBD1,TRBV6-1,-,CASRSDRGLNQPQHF,TGTGCCAGCAGGAGCGACAGGGGGCTAAATCAGCCCCAGCATTTT
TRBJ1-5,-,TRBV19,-,CASSTLTILGQPQHF,TGTGCCAGTAGTACTCTGACAATTTTAGGTCAGCCCCAGCATTTT
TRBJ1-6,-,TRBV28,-,CASSIGGRGGSPLHF,TGTGCCAGCAGCATAGGCGGGAGGGGCGGTTCACCCCTCCACTTT
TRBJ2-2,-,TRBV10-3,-,CASRTVTGELFF,TGTGCCAGCCGGACAGTCACCGGGGAGCTGTTTTTT
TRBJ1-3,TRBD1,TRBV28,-,CASSWGQGNSGNTIYF,TGTGCCAGCAGTTGGGGACAGGGTAACTCTGGAAACACCATATATTTT
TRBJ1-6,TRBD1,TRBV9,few,CASSVARTGERSPLHF,TGTGCCAGCAGCGTGGCCAGGACAGGGGAGAGGTCACCCCTCCACTTT
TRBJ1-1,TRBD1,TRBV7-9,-,CASSFTGVTEAFF,TGTGCCAGCAGCTTCACAGGGGTAACTGAAGCTTTCTTT
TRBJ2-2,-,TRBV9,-,CASSVGGTGELFF,TGTGCCAGCAGCGTCGGCGGAACCGGGGAGCTGTTTTTT
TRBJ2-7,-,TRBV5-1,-,CASSANRDSYEQYF,TGCGCCAGCAGCGCCAACAGGGACTCCTACGAGCAGTACTTC
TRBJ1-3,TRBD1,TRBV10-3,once,CATDRGLGGNTIYF,TGTGCCACCGACAGGGGGCTAGGTGGAAACACCATATATTTT
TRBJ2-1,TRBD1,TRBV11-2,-,CASSYHRQGNEQFF,TGTGCCAGCAGCTACCACCGACAGGGGAATGAGCAGTTCTTC
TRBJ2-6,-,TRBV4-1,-,CASSQEKGDADSGANVLTF,TGCGCCAGCAGCCAAGAGAAGGGGGACGCTGATTCTGGGGCCAACGTCCTGACTTTC
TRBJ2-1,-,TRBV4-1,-,CASSQDFSEAGSRYNEQFF,TGCGCCAGCAGCCAAGATTTTTCGGAGGCCGGGTCAAGGTACAATGAGCAGTTCTTC
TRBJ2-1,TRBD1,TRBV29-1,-,CSVPGFGDRGHHEQFF,TGCAGCGTCCCCGGGTTCGGGGACAGGGGGCACCATGAGCAGTTCTTC
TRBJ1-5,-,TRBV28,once,CASSFWQSSNQPQHF,TGTGCCAGCAGTTTTTGGCAGTCCTCCAATCAGCCCCAGCATTTT
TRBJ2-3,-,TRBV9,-,CASSVANTDTQYF,TGTGCCAGCAGCGTAGCTAACACAGATACGCAGTATTTT
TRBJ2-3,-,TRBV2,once,CASSGGTYTDTQYF,TGTGCCAGCAGTGGGGGCACCTACACAGATACGCAGTATTTT
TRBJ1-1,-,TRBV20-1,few,CSANIPGAFF,TGCAGTGCCAATATTCCGGGAGCTTTCTTT
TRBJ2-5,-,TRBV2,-,CASSEISRETQYF,TGTGCCAGCAGTGAAATTTCGAGGGAGACCCAGTACTTC
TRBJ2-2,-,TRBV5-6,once,CASSSRGGELFF,TGTGCCAGCAGCTCGAGAGGAGGGGAGCTGTTTTTT
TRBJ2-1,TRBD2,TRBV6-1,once,CASSEGGYLAGSSYNEQFF,TGTGCCAGCAGTGAAGGGGGGTACTTAGCGGGGAGCTCCTACAATGAGCAGTTCTTC
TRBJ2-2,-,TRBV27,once,CASRRSTGELFF,TGTGCCAGCAGGAGAAGTACCGGGGAGCTGTTTTTT